These 18 T cell receptor beta chains share one sample of origin, sequenced in a study of shared clonotypes between healthy human individuals. TCRdb keeps only in-frame clones here, not all; method: immunoSEQ multiplex PCR. The repertoire includes about 2.5 million clones, under 95% of them detected once, and about 0.41% sits in the top ten. Sequencing input: naive CD4+ T cells from PBMCs. Regarding subset: CD45RA+ positively selected. The origin of the receptors is a man in his late teens or twenties in good health. Some clones in this sample may be carry-over from other donors' samples.

The V gene is TRBV11-2, the J gene TRBJ2-1; maybe TRBD2 (6 bases). Trimming took off 5 bases at V and 0 bases at J, with 20 bases between the two ends. Germline V gene sequence: CDR1 SGHAT, CDR2 FQNNGV. The CDR3 runs 18 residues. CDR3 sequence: CASSLGGKRPSSYNEQFF. CDR3 nucleotides: TGTGCCAGCAGCCTCGGGGGTAAGCGGCCCAGCTCCTACAATGAGCAGTTCTTC.

The chain employs TRBV18 and TRBJ2-3, with 7 bases matching TRBD2. CDR1 is KGHSH and CDR2 is LQKENI in the germline V gene. Germline trimming cut 3 bases from V and 5 bases from J; bases unmatched to any gene: 5. CDR3 size: 14 residues. The CDR3 is CASSPGLGGDTQYF. In DNA, the CDR3 is TGTGCCAGCTCACCCGGACTAGGAGGAGATACGCAGTATTTT. Filled out from reference TRBV18 and TRBJ2-3, the complete variable domain reads NAGVMQNPRHLVRRRGQEARLRCSPMKGHSHVYWYRQLPEEGLKFMVYLQKENIIDESGMPKERFSAEFPKEGPSILRIQQVVRGDSAAYFCASSPGLGGDTQYFGPGTRLTVL.

The chain employs TRBV4-2 and TRBJ1-2; 8 nucleotides line up with TRBD1. Germline loops: CDR1 LGHNA, CDR2 YNFKEQ. This CDR3 comprises 15 residues. The trim removed 2 bases at V and 3 bases at J, leaving 5 bases unmatched. CDR3 nucleotides: TGTGCCAGCAGCCAACCGCAGGGGGCGGACTATGGCTACACCTTC. This codes for CASSQPQGADYGYTF.

The chain combines TRBV7-9 with TRBJ2-5; D call uncertain. This CDR3 has 14 residues. Looked up from germline, CDR1 is SEHNR and CDR2 is FQNEAQ (reference sequence). V was pared by 1 base and J by 5 bases, with 11 bases between. As DNA, the CDR3 is TGTGCCAGCAGCTTAGGGCCGCTTGGCGAGACCCAGTACTTC. Its protein product is CASSLGPLGETQYF.

This rearrangement joins TRBV7-6 to TRBJ2-5; 8 nucleotides align to TRBD2. The CDR3 contains 15 residues. The V gene end was trimmed by 3 bases and the J gene end by 9 bases; junction bases not matched to a gene: 12. The germline V gene encodes CDR1 SGHVS and CDR2 FNYEAQ. The CDR3 reads CASSLATGTSIAQYF. CDR3 in DNA: TGTGCCAGCAGCTTGGCGACCGGGACTAGTATTGCCCAGTACTTC.

The chain employs TRBV10-3 and TRBJ1-4; a possible D gene is TRBD1 (5 bases). V was pared by 3 bases and J by 8 bases, with 13 bases between. The CDR3 is 14 amino acids. Germline assignment: CDR1 ENHRY and CDR2 SYGVKD. The CDR3 here is CAISDSGAEEKLFF. CDR3 coding DNA: TGTGCCATCAGTGATTCTGGGGCCGAGGAAAAACTGTTTTTT.

With regard to this clone: Other DNA variants within this sample encode the same CDR3. The chain carries TRBV7-3 and TRBJ1-3; D gene ambiguous. Trimming cost V 3 bases and J 0 bases, with 6 bases left between them. Germline V gene data show CDR1 as SGHTA and CDR2 as FQGTGA. This CDR3 is built from 14 residues. The CDR3 coding sequence is TGTGCCAGCAGCTTGGGCAGCTCTGGAAACACCATATATTTT. The encoded protein is CASSLGSSGNTIYF.

This clone was counted only a few times. The chain uses TRBV29-1 and TRBJ1-1; no reliable D call. Germline lookup yields CDR1 SQVTM and CDR2 ANQGSEA. The CDR3 is 10 amino acids. V was pared by 4 bases and J by 6 bases, with 6 bases between. This chain's CDR3 is CSVGQAEAFF. CDR3 sequence (DNA): TGCAGCGTTGGTCAGGCTGAAGCTTTCTTT. Full variable domain (remainder filled in from reference TRBV29-1 and TRBJ1-1): SAVISQKPSRDICQRGTSLTIQCQVDSQVTMMFWYRQQPGQSLTLIATANQGSEATYESGFVIDKFPISRPNLTFSTLTVSNMSPEDSSIYLCSVGQAEAFFGQGTRLTVV.

This chain links TRBV11-1 with TRBJ2-1; 10 bases agree with TRBD2. The CDR3 is 15 residues long. The germline gives CDR1 SGHAT, CDR2 FQDESV (reference sequence). J lost 1 base, V lost 5 bases, and 2 bases had no gene match. CDR3 amino acids: CASSPGLASYNEQFF. The CDR3 nucleotides are TGTGCCAGCAGCCCGGGACTAGCGTCCTACAATGAGCAGTTCTTC.

The rearrangement links TRBV5-6 to TRBJ2-7; the D gene is possibly TRBD2 (6 bases). The CDR3 has 15 amino acids. The V and J ends lost 1 base and 4 bases respectively, with 15 bases between them. Germline V lookup: CDR1 SGHDT, CDR2 YYEEEE. The CDR3 is CASSLNRRGGYEQYF. Here the CDR3 DNA reads TGTGCCAGCAGCTTGAACAGGCGGGGCGGGTACGAGCAGTACTTC.

J is TRBJ1-1 and V is TRBV18; D is perhaps TRBD1 (5 bases). This CDR3 has 14 amino acids. The germline CDR1 and CDR2 sequences are KGHSH and LQKENI. The ends were cut back, 3 bases at V and 0 bases at J, with 8 bases in the middle. The DNA of the CDR3 is TGTGCCAGCTCACCCGGGGCCATGAACACTGAAGCTTTCTTT. Encoded protein: CASSPGAMNTEAFF. The entire variable domain, with the rest obtained from reference TRBV18 and TRBJ1-1, is as follows: NAGVMQNPRHLVRRRGQEARLRCSPMKGHSHVYWYRQLPEEGLKFMVYLQKENIIDESGMPKERFSAEFPKEGPSILRIQQVVRGDSAAYFCASSPGAMNTEAFFGQGTRLTVV.

This rearrangement joins TRBV5-1 to TRBJ2-7; D may be TRBD2 (6 bases). This CDR3 is built from 14 residues. V lost 0 bases to trimming and J lost 2 bases, with 9 bases between them. Per the germline V gene, CDR1 is SGHRS and CDR2 is YFSETQ. As DNA, the CDR3 is TGCGCCAGCAGCTTGGGGGACTTAGCCTACGAGCAGTACTTC. Protein product: CASSLGDLAYEQYF.

Details on this clone: The same CDR3 also results from other DNA sequences found in this sample. The V call is TRBV11-3, the J call TRBJ2-1; either TRBD1 or TRBD2 may supply D (5 bases each). CDR3 size: 14 residues. CDR1 SGHNT and CDR2 YENEEA come from the germline V gene. V was pared by 8 bases and J by 0 bases, with 11 bases between. The CDR3 DNA follows: TGTGCCAGCTCGTGGGGGAGCTCCTACAATGAGCAGTTCTTC. Translation gives CASSWGSSYNEQFF.

V and J are TRBV10-1 and TRBJ2-1, with D possibly matching TRBD2 (5 bases). Trimming shortened V by 2 bases and J by 5 bases, and 10 bases separated the two germline ends. The CDR3 has 14 amino acids. The germline V gene encodes CDR1 WNHNN and CDR2 SYGVQD (reference sequence). DNA for the CDR3: TGCGCCAGCAGTGAGGGAGGACGGCACAATGAGCAGTTCTTC. Protein sequence: CASSEGGRHNEQFF.

This rearrangement joins TRBV7-2 to TRBJ1-1; possibly TRBD1 for D (6 bases). There are 15 residues in the CDR3. Germline V lookup: CDR1 SGHTA, CDR2 FQGNSA. The V and J ends lost 2 bases and 1 base respectively, with 11 bases between them. CDR3 loop: CASSLRARGNTEAFF. The CDR3, as DNA: TGTGCCAGCAGCTTACGGGCCAGGGGGAACACTGAAGCTTTCTTT.

This chain uses TRBV29-1 with TRBJ1-3; D remains ambiguous. The germline V gene has CDR1 SQVTM and CDR2 ANQGSEA. This CDR3 is 14 amino acids long. Trimming removed 6 bases at V and 0 bases at J, with 12 bases between. The CDR3 is CSVAGLYSGNTIYF. For the CDR3, the DNA is TGCAGCGTAGCCGGACTTTACTCTGGAAACACCATATATTTT.

This sequence joins TRBV30 and TRBJ2-3; D unresolved. The CDR3 is made up of 14 amino acids. Looked up from germline, CDR1 is GTSNPN and CDR2 is SVGIG (reference sequence). V was trimmed by 3 bases and J by 2 bases, leaving 12 bases between them. The CDR3 DNA follows: TGTGCCTGGAGCCGAGCGACCCTCACAGATACGCAGTATTTT. The encoded protein is CAWSRATLTDTQYF. The full variable domain, with the rest looked up from reference TRBV30 and TRBJ2-3, is SQTIHQWPATLVQPVGSPLSLECTVEGTSNPNLYWYRQAAGRGLQLLFYSVGIGQISSEVPQNLSASRPQDRQFILSSKKLLLSDSGFYLCAWSRATLTDTQYFGPGTRLTVL.

This chain links TRBV5-6 with TRBJ2-3; the D is unclear. Germline V gives CDR1 SGHDT, CDR2 YYEEEE. The CDR3 extends over 14 amino acids. Trimming stripped 1 base from V and 5 bases from J, with 11 bases between. In DNA form, the CDR3 reads TGTGCCAGCAGCTTGTCAGGTCGGCTAGATACGCAGTATTTT. Its translation is CASSLSGRLDTQYF.